The subject of this entry is one T cell receptor beta chain. Its target is not known. From germline, CDR1 is SGHDN and CDR2 FVKESK. The CDR3 loop spans 11 amino acids. Deletions cut 5 bases from V and 1 base from J, with 2 bases between. TCR sequencing used cDNA made by reverse transcription of extracted RNA. Using immunoSEQ multiplex PCR, the repertoire was profiled, and TCRdb retains in-frame clones only, with some absent. The sample shows roughly 120,000 clones, roughly two fifths of them seen only once. This sample was included in a study of CD8+ T cells in alopecia areata. Study summary: Those patients who were treated received oral tofacitinib, which was given at 5 to 10 mg twice daily for moderate-to-severe alopecia areata.

Overall study results and limits: Possibly as an HLA-related effect, TCR sharing across patients appeared less clear than in mice. Normal skin's resident alphabeta T cells are sequenced alongside lesional scalp T cells.

The TCR was taken from a human donor with alopecia areata. The sample was CD4+ T cells sorted from blood. The chain employs TRBV14 and TRBJ2-5; D is unclear. The CDR3 is CASSAQETQYF. As DNA, the CDR3 is TGTGCCAGCAGCGCCCAAGAGACCCAGTACTTC. Combining the CDR3 with reference TRBV14 and TRBJ2-5 gives the whole variable domain EAGVTQFPSHSVIEKGQTVTLRCDPISGHDNLYWYRRVMGKEIKFLLHFVKESKQDESGMPNNRFLAERTGGTYSTLKVQPAELEDSGVYFCASSAQETQYFGPGTRLLVL.